One TCR beta chain is described in this entry. What it binds is unknown. This record comes from a study of shared clonotypes between healthy human individuals. With 5 bases removed from V and 0 bases from J, the gap between germline ends came to 11 bases. The CDR3 runs to 15 residues. Per germline, CDR1 SEHNR and CDR2 FQNEAQ (reference sequence). Cells designated naive CD8 were CD45RO-negative and were positively selected for CCR7, with terminally differentiated effector memory CD45RA+ cells excluded. Each subset's genomic DNA was shared equally among a number of immunoSEQ plates. The method was immunoSEQ multiplex PCR; TCRdb's version includes in-frame clones alone and lacks a portion of them. The sample has roughly 2,000,000 clones, 80% to 95% seen once. Whole-study findings and limits: The authors expected sequencing depth to affect clonotype sharing among donors. When naive CD4 clonotypes were compared across a handful of donors, about 4.8% were shared.

V and J are TRBV7-9 and TRBJ2-1; D is ambiguous. This clonotype originated in a man younger than 35 in good health. Some clones in this sample may be carry-over from other donors' samples. Sequenced material: naive CD8+ T cells from PBMCs. CDR3 region: CASSPRHSSYNEQFF. The DNA for the CDR3 is TGTGCCAGCAGCCCACGGCACTCCTCCTACAATGAGCAGTTCTTC.